This record looks at one T cell receptor (beta chain) sequence and its context. The target antigen is unknown. The CDR3 covers 13 residues. Germline CDR1 DFQATT, CDR2 SNEGSKA (reference sequence). Trimming shortened V by 1 base and J by 7 bases, and 13 bases separated the two germline ends. Diagnosis of hyperthyroidism was new in patients aged 18 to 65, and its duration was under 2 months. There were TCR beta CDR3 regions amplified from RNA transcripts. A set of HTBI primers served as the primers for a first-round RT-PCR of the TCR CDR3. TCRdb re-called the multiplex PCR reads with MiXCR, one entry per CDR3 protein. The sample lists 530,000 or so distinct CDR3 sequences, roughly 50% occurring once. This specimen comes from a study of T cells in Graves' hyperthyroidism and ophthalmopathy. Study-wide points: Ophthalmopathy was predicted by the model a median of roughly 6 months ahead of onset.

The sample consisted of peripheral blood or thyroid tissue (not recorded which). This TCR was recovered from a woman aged 18-29 years with Graves' hyperthyroidism. The J gene is TRBJ2-5, the V gene TRBV20-1, with a possible D match to TRBD2 (6 bases). CDR3 sequence reads: CSARVWEVVTQYF. CDR3 bases: TGCAGTGCTAGAGTGTGGGAGGTGGTGACCCAGTACTTC.